The clone carrying this T cell receptor (beta chain) is a singleton in its sample. The data belong to a study of control samples from healthy donors and cancer patients. TCRdb's copy holds only in-frame clones and misses some; the assay was immunoSEQ multiplex PCR. The data show fewer than 200,000 clones, just over 95% seen once. Germline values: CDR1 SNHLY, CDR2 FYNNEI. V was clipped by 5 bases and J by 5 bases, with 2 bases between them. The CDR3 contains 10 residues. This chain links TRBV2 with TRBJ2-3; the D is unclear. The sequenced sample was blood. The sequence came from a woman in her twenties or thirties in good health. Here the CDR3 reads CASSLDTQYF. DNA for the CDR3: TGTGCCAGCAGTCTAGATACGCAGTATTTT.